These T cell receptor beta chains were read from a single sample in a study of cytomegalovirus exposure and HLA in healthy donors. This table comes from immunoSEQ multiplex PCR, and its TCRdb copy is limited to in-frame clones, with some not included. The table has under 150,000 clones, 81% seen once. Sequencing was performed on PBMCs. The receptors here all came from a man in his late teens or twenties in good health and CMV-seronegative. Both conserved end residues are part of each CDR3.

V: TRBV30
J: TRBJ2-1
length: 14
CDR3: CAWSLPGLANEQFF

V: TRBV4-1
J: TRBJ2-1
length: 16
CDR3: CASSQVPSGGYNEQFF

V: TRBV27
J: TRBJ1-5
length: 13
CDR3: CASSYRVNQPQHF

V: TRBV25-1
J: TRBJ2-1
length: 17
CDR3: CASSEGFGGASLNEQFF

V: TRBV9
J: TRBJ2-3
length: 14
CDR3: CASSVLLDPDTQYF

V: TRBV10-2
J: TRBJ2-7
length: 17
CDR3: CASSDIRRLAGTYEQYF

V: TRBV5-4
J: TRBJ1-1
length: 14
CDR3: CASSLGAGSGEAFF

V: TRBV11-3
J: TRBJ2-7
length: 15
CDR3: CASSPGAPASYEQYF

V: TRBV5-1
J: TRBJ1-1
length: 18
CDR3: CASSLAGRVWMMNTEAFF

V: TRBV10-3
J: TRBJ1-1
length: 16
CDR3: CAISASWGADVTEAFF

V: TRBV7-2
J: TRBJ2-5
length: 15
CDR3: CASSWEGGSEETQYF

V: TRBV18
J: TRBJ2-3
length: 16
CDR3: CASSPLTGKTTDTQYF

V: TRBV7-9
J: TRBJ1-1
length: 17
CDR3: CASSLSGTGGKNTEAFF

V: TRBV14
J: TRBJ2-6
length: 17
CDR3: CASSQVGRASGANVLTF

V: TRBV2
J: TRBJ2-6
length: 15
CDR3: CASSVSGGADGVLTF

V: TRBV29-1
J: TRBJ1-2
length: 12
CDR3: CSVGALYKGYTF

V: TRBV5-4
J: TRBJ1-4
length: 15
CDR3: CASSLGSGRDEKLFF

V: TRBV28
J: TRBJ1-1
length: 15
CDR3: CASSLAVTRNTEAFF

V: TRBV10-3
J: TRBJ2-1
length: 15
CDR3: CAISGSGTVGNEQFF

V: TRBV6-5
J: TRBJ1-6
length: 14
CDR3: CASSYRLSDAPLHF

V: TRBV10-1
J: TRBJ1-1
length: 13
CDR3: CASRERVNTEAFF

V: TRBV7-2
J: TRBJ2-6
length: 16
CDR3: CASSLTTTSGANVLTF

V: TRBV2
J: TRBJ1-3
length: 15
CDR3: CASQERQGARNTIYF

V: TRBV6-5
J: TRBJ2-7
length: 14
CDR3: CASQRGGDTYEQYF

V: TRBV9
J: TRBJ1-4
length: 12
CDR3: CASSRDSLKLFF

V: TRBV30
J: TRBJ1-5
length: 18
CDR3: CAWSRDRVSRGSNQPQHF

V: TRBV7-2
J: TRBJ1-2
length: 14
CDR3: CASSLGQGSYGYTF

V: TRBV6-5
J: TRBJ2-1
length: 16
CDR3: CASSSPTGSTYNEQFF

V: TRBV10-1
J: TRBJ1-1
length: 12
CDR3: CASSPGGTEAFF

V: TRBV5-8
J: TRBJ2-3
length: 13
CDR3: CASTGSYTDTQYF

V: TRBV11-3
J: TRBJ2-3
length: 15
CDR3: CASSSTSGVTDTQYF

V: TRBV9
J: TRBJ2-5
length: 16
CDR3: CASTPGSGDLKETQYF

V: TRBV10-1
J: TRBJ1-1
length: 19
CDR3: CASSARKTRTGDYYTEAFF

V: TRBV29-1
J: TRBJ1-2
length: 12
CDR3: CSVDRGPYGYTF

V: TRBV7-9
J: TRBJ1-3
length: 12
CDR3: CASSLERQGKYF

V: TRBV7-2
J: TRBJ2-7
length: 17
CDR3: CATDSIVASGGRYEQYF

V: TRBV6-1
J: TRBJ1-5
length: 12
CDR3: CASDRGGQPQHF

V: TRBV28
J: TRBJ1-2
length: 12
CDR3: CASRIGGYGYTF

V: TRBV2
J: TRBJ2-7
length: 13
CDR3: CASSEAESYEQYF

V: TRBV5-6
J: TRBJ2-2
length: 15
CDR3: CASSSRQEGSRELFF

V: TRBV27
J: TRBJ1-5
length: 15
CDR3: CASSFGAYSNQPQHF

V: TRBV30
J: TRBJ2-1
length: 15
CDR3: CAWPWWDRGHNEQFF

V: TRBV5-1
J: TRBJ1-2
length: 17
CDR3: CASRDPGQGARSYGYTF

V: TRBV9
J: TRBJ2-2
length: 17
CDR3: CASSVPSGGPNTGELFF

V: TRBV30
J: TRBJ2-2
length: 16
CDR3: CAWSVHDWYDAGELFF

V: TRBV29-1
J: TRBJ2-5
length: 16
CDR3: CSVVRPGTGGQETQYF

V: TRBV15
J: TRBJ1-5
length: 15
CDR3: CATSREGQFNQPQHF

V: TRBV29-1
J: TRBJ2-1
length: 13
CDR3: CSGAGGDYNEQFF

V: TRBV7-3
J: TRBJ2-1
length: 15
CDR3: CASSQTSGDYNEQFF